What follows are 9 T cell receptor beta chains derived from one specimen sequenced in a study of control samples from healthy donors and cancer patients. The method was immunoSEQ multiplex PCR; TCRdb's version includes in-frame clones alone and lacks a portion of them. Altogether around 180,000 clones are present, approximately 86% being singletons, with the ten largest covering around 5%. Sample: blood. These receptors came from a woman aged 30 to 39 in good health.

The chain combines TRBV7-9 with TRBJ1-6, with 10 bases matching TRBD1. V lost 4 bases, J lost 7 bases, and 4 bases stayed unmatched. CDR1 SEHNR and CDR2 FQNEAQ come from the germline V gene (reference sequence). This CDR3 contains 15 residues. CDR3 nucleotides: TGTGCCAGCAGCTCTCCGGGACAGGGGAATTCACCCCTCCACTTT. Its translation is CASSSPGQGNSPLHF.

This rearrangement joins TRBV5-6 to TRBJ2-7; tentatively, D is TRBD1 (6 bases). This CDR3 is built from 15 residues. Trimming removed 4 bases at V and 2 bases at J, with 16 bases between. From germline, CDR1 is SGHDT and CDR2 YYEEEE. The CDR3 is CASSTTVGATYEQYF. The CDR3 nucleotides read TGTGCCAGCAGCACTACCGTGGGGGCCACCTACGAGCAGTACTTC.

This clone was seen once. The V call is TRBV4-1, the J call TRBJ2-7; maybe TRBD1 (6 bases). Germline assignment: CDR1 MGHRA and CDR2 YSYEKL. The CDR3 extends over 14 amino acids. The V end was cut by 4 bases, the J end by 6 bases, with 16 bases between. This CDR3 is CASSPRTVQREQYF. CDR3 nucleotide sequence: TGCGCCAGCAGCCCGCGGACAGTGCAACGCGAGCAGTACTTC.

This chain joins TRBV3-1 (or the pseudogene TRBV3-2) and TRBJ1-1, with 9 positions matching TRBD1. CDR1 and CDR2 (germline): LGHDT, YNNKEL (reference sequence). The J segment lost 0 bases and the V segment lost 2 bases, leaving 13 bases of the junction unmatched. This CDR3 spans 19 amino acids. CDR3 nucleotide sequence: TGTGCCAGCAGCCAAAAAACCGGGGGGGGACAGGGACTGAACACTGAAGCTTTCTTT. It translates to CASSQKTGGGQGLNTEAFF.

This chain links TRBV5-1 with TRBJ1-1; TRBD1 matches 7 bases. The germline gives CDR1 SGHRS, CDR2 YFSETQ. This CDR3 is 16 amino acids long. V was clipped by 3 bases and J by 3 bases; unmatched bases: 11. DNA for the CDR3: TGCGCCAGCAGCTGGGGCCTGACAGGGAGGGACACTGAAGCTTTCTTT. Translating it yields CASSWGLTGRDTEAFF.

The chain uses TRBV19 and TRBJ2-2; 10 nucleotides agree with TRBD2. V was pared by 5 bases and J by 0 bases, with 3 bases of the junction left unmatched. Germline V gives CDR1 LNHDA, CDR2 SQIVND (reference sequence). The CDR3 loop spans 16 amino acids. The CDR3 is CASSVTSGTNTGELFF. The DNA for the CDR3 is TGTGCCAGTAGTGTAACTAGCGGGACGAACACCGGGGAGCTGTTTTTT.

The chain uses TRBV5-1 and TRBJ2-3; D gene uncertain. V lost 0 bases and J 4 bases, leaving 3 bases between the germline ends. Germline lookup yields CDR1 SGHRS and CDR2 YFSETQ. The CDR3 has 12 amino acids. The CDR3 DNA reads TGCGCCAGCAGCTTGGGGGCAGATACGCAGTATTTT. Its protein is CASSLGADTQYF.

This clone turned up a few times. The chain links TRBV9 to TRBJ2-7; no firm D call. Trimming took off 4 bases at V and 5 bases at J, with 19 bases between the two ends. Germline CDR1 and CDR2: SGDLS and YYNGEE. There are 15 residues in the CDR3. The CDR3 loop reads CASSSHRAQIDEQYF. As DNA, the CDR3 is TGTGCCAGCAGCTCCCACCGGGCGCAGATCGACGAGCAGTACTTC.

This chain uses TRBV28 with TRBJ1-2; the D gene is possibly TRBD1 (5 bases). Germline-derived CDR1 and CDR2 are MDHEN and SYDVKM. The germline V and J ends were trimmed by 2 bases and 4 bases, with 8 bases remaining between them. This CDR3 contains 13 residues. The chain's CDR3 is CASSLQGGYGYTF. CDR3 nucleotides: TGTGCCAGCAGTTTACAGGGTGGCTATGGCTACACCTTC.